The present TCR beta chain was sequenced within a study of T cell responses to AZD1222 COVID-19 vaccine. Study observations and caveats: Clonal diversity may have been underestimated, and the donors were mostly white British, with more females than males.

Sequenced by immunoSEQ multiplex PCR; TCRdb stores in-frame clones only, minus some. The sample carries about 130,000 clones, 92% recorded once. Analyses pooled second doses at about 4 or about 12 weeks. Losses at the gene ends were 4 bases for V and 5 bases for J; bases not matched to a gene: 6. Germline-derived CDR1 and CDR2 are SQVTM and ANQGSEA. The CDR3 covers 15 residues. Turning to this clone: No antigen is known for it.

The rearrangement links TRBV29-1 to TRBJ2-1; 12 bases agree with TRBD1. The sample here was peripheral blood, taken 28 days after the second AZD1222 dose. The sequence derives from an adult who received the AZD1222 COVID-19 vaccine. CDR3 in amino acids: CSVVNGTGGHNEQFF. CDR3 nucleotide sequence: TGCAGCGTTGTAAACGGGACAGGGGGCCACAATGAGCAGTTCTTC.